The next 9 T cell receptor beta chains were all read from a single sample in a study of shared clonotypes between healthy human individuals. The repertoire was sequenced with immunoSEQ multiplex PCR; TCRdb's copy has only in-frame clones and lacks some. The repertoire consists of nearly 1,000,000 clones, with over 60% occurring once and the leading ten covering around 1.5%. Input material: memory CD4+ T cells sorted from blood. Stated subset: CD45RA-negative fraction. Receptors were obtained from a young man in good health.

The chain employs TRBV7-2 and TRBJ2-2, with TRBD2 matching 8 bases. CDR1 and CDR2 (germline): SGHTA, FQGNSA. Trimming cost V 0 bases and J 6 bases; bases outside gene matches: 3. CDR3 size: 15 residues. CDR3 sequence (DNA): TGTGCCAGCAGCTTAGCGAGGACTAGCCCCGGGGAGCTGTTTTTT. Residues: CASSLARTSPGELFF.

This clone was picked up one time. The chain uses TRBV11-2 and TRBJ2-7; D gene ambiguous. With 1 base removed from V and 5 bases from J, the gap between germline ends came to 12 bases. The germline CDR1 and CDR2 sequences are SGHAT and FQNNGV. This CDR3 contains 14 residues. CDR3 region: CASSLARNIHEQYF. Here the CDR3 DNA reads TGTGCCAGCAGCTTAGCCCGGAACATCCACGAGCAGTACTTC.

About this clone: At the DNA level, this CDR3 is encoded by other sequences in the same sample as well. The chain links TRBV27 to TRBJ1-4, with 7 bases identical to TRBD1. The length of the CDR3 is 14 residues. Trimming at V came to 2 bases and at J to 5 bases, leaving 2 bases not matched to a gene. Per germline, CDR1 MNHEY and CDR2 SMNVEV (reference sequence). The CDR3 loop reads CASSLGGQNEKLFF. The CDR3 DNA reads as TGTGCCAGCAGTTTAGGGGGACAGAATGAAAAACTGTTTTTT.

V usage is TRBV5-1 and J usage is TRBJ1-2; possible D gene TRBD1, 5 bases. The V end was cut by 0 bases, the J end by 6 bases, with 12 bases between. The CDR3 has 14 amino acids. The V gene's germline CDR1 is SGHRS and CDR2 YFSETQ. The CDR3 region has the DNA TGCGCCAGCAGCTTGGGGGACTCGGGGAATGGCTACACCTTC. Its protein product is CASSLGDSGNGYTF.

Of note for this clone: This sample includes further DNA sequences coding for the same CDR3. The chain combines TRBV5-1 with TRBJ1-1; D may be TRBD1 (5 bases). V gave up 3 bases and J gave up 1 base, with 7 bases separating them. The germline gives CDR1 SGHRS, CDR2 YFSETQ. The CDR3 contains 13 residues. CDR3 in amino acids: CASSSQGNTEAFF. In DNA, the CDR3 is TGCGCCAGCAGCTCGCAGGGGAACACTGAAGCTTTCTTT.

V usage is TRBV7-9 and J usage is TRBJ1-4; 9 positions match TRBD1. Germline V gene sequence: CDR1 SEHNR, CDR2 FQNEAQ (reference sequence). Trimming at V came to 5 bases and at J to 8 bases, leaving 12 bases not matched to a gene. CDR3 size: 16 residues. CDR3 sequence reads: CASSPPGQGRGEKLFF. The CDR3, as DNA: TGTGCCAGCAGCCCCCCGGGACAGGGTCGTGGGGAAAAACTGTTTTTT.

The rearrangement uses TRBV29-1 and TRBJ1-3, with D tentatively TRBD1 (6 bases). This CDR3 is built from 13 residues. V was pared by 7 bases and J by 4 bases, with 14 bases between. From germline, CDR1 is SQVTM and CDR2 ANQGSEA. CDR3 bases: TGCAGCGCCGAGCCCGGGGGCGGAAACACCATATATTTT. Translated: CSAEPGGGNTIYF.

The sample holds a few counts of this clone. The rearrangement links TRBV6-6 to TRBJ2-5; no clear D gene. The CDR3 has 14 residues. Germline values: CDR1 MNHNY, CDR2 SVGAGI (reference sequence). V gave up 2 bases and J gave up 1 base, with 8 bases separating them. The CDR3 nucleotides read TGTGCCAGCAGTTACCAAGGCAGCCAAGAGACCCAGTACTTC. Amino acids: CASSYQGSQETQYF.

This chain links TRBV4-3 with TRBJ2-1; D is unclear. Germline CDR1 reads LGHNA; CDR2 reads YSLEER. Between the trimmed V and J ends, which lost 4 bases and 4 bases, there was a span of 17 bases. The CDR3 totals 16 residues. Written as DNA, the CDR3 is TGCGCCAGCAGCCTCCAAGCGATAGCACTGTACAATGAGCAGTTCTTC. It translates to CASSLQAIALYNEQFF.